Below are 26 T cell receptor beta chains sequenced from a single sample in a study of blood T cell repertoires in COVID-19. Produced via immunoSEQ multiplex PCR; TCRdb's table is partial and in-frame only. The table shows tens of thousands of clones, with 80% to 95% occurring only once. Sample: peripheral blood. These receptors all come from a woman aged 80 or older with acute or convalescent COVID-19.

This chain uses TRBV10-2 with TRBJ1-4; 7 nucleotides align to TRBD1. V shed 6 bases and J 7 bases; nucleotides not matched to a gene: 8. The CDR3 is made up of 14 amino acids. Germline CDR1 WSHSY, CDR2 SAAADI. The CDR3 DNA reads TGCGCCAGCAGGGAACAGGGGAGGTCTGAAAAACTGTTTTTT. Amino acid sequence: CASREQGRSEKLFF.

The J gene is TRBJ2-7, the V gene TRBV6-5, with 8 bases matching TRBD1. Germline V gene data show CDR1 as MNHEY and CDR2 as SVGAGI. V dropped 7 bases and J dropped 6; count of bases not matched to a gene: 11. The length of the CDR3 is 14 residues. DNA of the CDR3: TGTGCCAGCACCCGGACAGGGATCGTGGGCGAGCAGTACTTC. Translation gives CASTRTGIVGEQYF.

The chain recombines TRBV24-1 with TRBJ2-5; D is perhaps TRBD1 (5 bases). The CDR3 is 15 residues long. Trimming removed 1 base at V and 0 bases at J, with 8 bases between. Germline CDR1 is KGHDR and CDR2 is SFDVKD. CDR3 loop: CATSDFAGNQETQYF. The CDR3 DNA is TGTGCCACCAGTGATTTTGCAGGGAACCAAGAGACCCAGTACTTC.

The chain has TRBV4-2 and TRBJ2-1; D is perhaps TRBD2 (7 bases). V was pared by 1 base and J by 6 bases, with 10 bases between. The CDR3 totals 14 residues. Per germline, CDR1 LGHNA and CDR2 YNFKEQ. The CDR3 coding sequence is TGTGCCAGCAGCCAAGGGGAGGGGGGCAATGAGCAGTTCTTC. Translation gives CASSQGEGGNEQFF.

This clone has just a few counts. The CDR3 loop is CATSRGQVDGQPQHF. The CDR3 DNA follows: TGTGCCACCAGCAGAGGACAGGTTGATGGTCAGCCCCAGCATTTT. The chain recombines TRBV15 with TRBJ1-5, with a tentative D call TRBD1 (6 bases). Germline CDR1 reads LNHNV; CDR2 reads YYDKDF (reference sequence). CDR3 size: 15 residues. V lost 1 base to trimming and J lost 6 bases, with 13 bases between them.

J is TRBJ2-1 and V is TRBV19, with D tentatively TRBD1 (6 bases). Germline V lookup: CDR1 LNHDA, CDR2 SQIVND (reference sequence). The CDR3 is 14 residues long. The V and J ends lost 3 bases and 7 bases respectively, with 13 bases between them. The CDR3 coding sequence is TGTGCCAGTAGTATGCGACAGGCCGTGAATGAGCAGTTCTTC. Translating gives CASSMRQAVNEQFF.

The chain uses TRBV19 and TRBJ2-5; 9 bases are shared with TRBD1. J was trimmed by 5 bases and V by 3 bases; bases with no gene match: 7. The length of the CDR3 is 15 residues. In germline, CDR1 is LNHDA, CDR2 SQIVND (reference sequence). CDR3 nucleotides: TGTGCCAGTAGTATTGGGGACAGGGCTTCGGAGACCCAGTACTTC. Its protein is CASSIGDRASETQYF.

This clone has more than one count but fewer than ten. The rearrangement uses TRBV5-1 and TRBJ2-7; D is possibly TRBD1 (5 bases). Trimming cost V 5 bases and J 0 bases, with 9 bases left between them. The germline CDR1 and CDR2 sequences are SGHRS and YFSETQ. CDR3 length: 13 residues. CDR3 region: CASSQGSSYEQYF. In DNA, the CDR3 is TGCGCCAGCAGTCAGGGAAGCTCCTACGAGCAGTACTTC.

Here the CDR3 DNA reads TGTGCCAGCAGCTTATCAACTAGCGGGAGGGGTGAGCAGTTCTTC. Encoded protein: CASSLSTSGRGEQFF. The genes are TRBV7-3 and TRBJ2-1; the match to TRBD2 covers 13 bases. Germline CDR1 is SGHTA and CDR2 is FQGTGA. This CDR3 comprises 15 residues. The V and J ends lost 2 bases and 9 bases, in that order; junction bases with no gene match: 4.

The chain links TRBV4-1 to TRBJ2-3, with 8 bases identical to TRBD2. CDR1 and CDR2 (germline): MGHRA, YSYEKL. The CDR3 runs to 17 residues. V shed 4 bases and J 2 bases; nucleotides not matched to a gene: 11. DNA for the CDR3: TGCGCCAGCAGCCTACAGCGGGAGAGAGGCGCCACAGATACGCAGTATTTT. Translated: CASSLQRERGATDTQYF.

This rearrangement joins TRBV11-2 to TRBJ1-2; 7 bases match TRBD1. The CDR3 contains 14 residues. CDR1 is SGHAT, CDR2 FQNNGV, per germline. V shed 5 bases, J shed 4 bases, and the junction held 7 bases outside the gene matches. The CDR3 DNA reads TGTGCCAGCAGCCCTACCGGGGACAGCTATGGCTACACCTTC. Its protein is CASSPTGDSYGYTF.

The genes are TRBV4-3 and TRBJ2-7, with TRBD1 matching 9 bases. The CDR3 is 15 residues long. Germline V gene sequence: CDR1 LGHNA, CDR2 YSLEER. V gave up 3 bases and J gave up 0 bases; unmatched junction bases: 3. The CDR3: CASSQGTGSSYEQYF. CDR3 bases: TGCGCCAGCAGCCAGGGGACAGGGTCCTCCTACGAGCAGTACTTC.

The chain links TRBV19 to TRBJ1-3; D not resolved. V was clipped by 4 bases and J by 0 bases, with 16 bases between them. Germline assignment: CDR1 LNHDA and CDR2 SQIVND (reference sequence). CDR3 size: 17 residues. The CDR3 spells CASSTVRGSPSGNTIYF. Here the CDR3 DNA reads TGTGCCAGTAGTACTGTCAGAGGCTCACCCTCTGGAAACACCATATATTTT.

The rearrangement links TRBV18 to TRBJ2-5, with 8 bases that match TRBD1. There are 15 residues in the CDR3. The V and J ends lost 0 bases and 4 bases, in that order; junction bases with no gene match: 4. CDR1 and CDR2 (germline): KGHSH, LQKENI. The CDR3 region has the DNA TGTGCCAGCTCACCACCCAGGACAGGGCTAGAGACCCAGTACTTC. Translation gives CASSPPRTGLETQYF.

About this clone itself: One end of the junction is discordant with germline, which a read error may explain. The CDR3 coding sequence is TGTGCTAGCAGCCTCCTCGGTCTAGCGGGATACAATGAGCAGTTCTTC. Its protein is CASSLLGLAGYNEQFF. V is TRBV7-7 and J is TRBJ2-1; TRBD2 agrees at 9 bases. CDR1 is SSHAT, CDR2 FNYEAQ, per germline (reference sequence). The length of the CDR3 is 16 residues.

The V gene is TRBV11-1, the J gene TRBJ2-7; 7 nucleotides line up with TRBD2. CDR3 length: 14 residues. Germline CDR1 reads SGHAT; CDR2 reads FQDESV (reference sequence). J was trimmed by 0 bases and V by 3 bases; bases with no gene match: 2. Here the CDR3 reads CASSLSGNSYEQYF. CDR3 nucleotides: TGTGCCAGCAGCTTGAGCGGGAACTCCTACGAGCAGTACTTC.

The chain recombines TRBV6-5 with TRBJ2-7; 8 bases are a match to TRBD2. The ends lost 9 bases at V and 3 bases at J; junction bases unmatched: 10. The CDR3 is 14 residues long. Germline lookup yields CDR1 MNHEY and CDR2 SVGAGI. The CDR3 nucleotides read TGTGCCAGTAGGACGGGAGGGGTAGTCTACGAGCAGTACTTC. It specifies CASRTGGVVYEQYF.

The chain links TRBV7-9 to TRBJ2-1; TRBD2 is a possible D gene (5 bases). This CDR3 comprises 16 residues. Trimming removed 5 bases at V and 0 bases at J, with 14 bases between. Germline values: CDR1 SEHNR, CDR2 FQNEAQ (reference sequence). CDR3 sequence reads: CASSHNRGSSYNEQFF. CDR3 in DNA: TGTGCCAGCAGCCATAACCGGGGAAGCTCCTACAATGAGCAGTTCTTC.

V is TRBV15 and J is TRBJ2-5; TRBD1 is a possible D gene (7 bases). V was shortened by 8 bases and J by 7 bases, with 23 bases between the two germline ends. Germline V gene lookup returns CDR1 LNHNV and CDR2 YYDKDF (reference sequence). This CDR3 is 15 amino acids long. The CDR3 DNA is TGTGCCACCTCACCCCAGGCGGGACAGCGACGGACCCAGTACTTC. Its translation is CATSPQAGQRRTQYF. Filled out from reference TRBV15 and TRBJ2-5, the complete variable domain reads DAMVIQNPRYQVTQFGKPVTLSCSQTLNHNVMYWYQQKSSQAPKLLFHYYDKDFNNEADTPDNFQSRRPNTSFCFLDIRSPGLGDTAMYLCATSPQAGQRRTQYFGPGTRLLVL.

V is TRBV6-5 and J is TRBJ1-1; D is uncertain. The ends were cut back, 10 bases at V and 7 bases at J, with 25 bases in the middle. The CDR3 spans 15 residues. Germline loops: CDR1 MNHEY, CDR2 SVGAGI. The CDR3 sequence: CANLGRRGQHGEAFF. The DNA for the CDR3 is TGTGCCAACCTAGGGAGAAGAGGGCAACACGGTGAAGCTTTCTTT.

The chain links TRBV4-1 to TRBJ1-5; 8 bases map to TRBD1. V shed 5 bases and J 2 bases; nucleotides not matched to a gene: 11. Germline V lookup: CDR1 MGHRA, CDR2 YSYEKL. This CDR3 region has 17 residues. The CDR3 sequence is CASSNADLDRGNQPQHF. The CDR3 DNA sequence: TGCGCCAGCAGCAACGCCGATCTGGACAGGGGCAATCAGCCCCAGCATTTT.

This chain connects TRBV10-3 to TRBJ1-2, with TRBD1 identical over 7 bases. Losses at the gene ends were 11 bases for V and 4 bases for J; bases not matched to a gene: 4. The CDR3 length is 11 residues. Germline V lookup: CDR1 ENHRY, CDR2 SYGVKD. The CDR3 region has the DNA TGTGCCCTGGGGGACAGCTATGGCTACACCTTC. Its protein product is CALGDSYGYTF.

The V gene is TRBV6-5, the J gene TRBJ1-1; perhaps TRBD1 as D (6 bases). This CDR3 region has 14 residues. The germline CDR1 and CDR2 sequences are MNHEY and SVGAGI. V gave up 6 bases and J gave up 1 base, with 12 bases separating them. The CDR3 protein is CASRLGHTNTEAFF. CDR3 bases: TGTGCCAGCAGGTTGGGACACACGAACACTGAAGCTTTCTTT.

The gene calls are TRBV18 and TRBJ2-7; 10 bases are a match to TRBD2. With 2 bases clipped from V and 5 bases from J, the junction kept 6 bases outside the gene matches. The germline V gene encodes CDR1 KGHSH and CDR2 LQKENI. The length of the CDR3 is 15 residues. This CDR3 is CASSPGRTSGHEQYF. The CDR3 region has the DNA TGTGCCAGCTCACCAGGCCGGACTAGCGGCCACGAGCAGTACTTC.

As regards this clone: Other DNA sequences in the same sample also yield this CDR3. V usage is TRBV12-3 or TRBV12-4 and J usage is TRBJ1-1; 8 nucleotides align to TRBD1. CDR3 length: 13 amino acids. With V trimmed by 5 bases and J by 5 bases, 4 bases remained unmatched. Here the CDR3 reads CASSRTGKTEAFF. The DNA of the CDR3 is TGTGCCAGCAGTCGGACAGGGAAGACTGAAGCTTTCTTT.

The chain joins TRBV7-2 to TRBJ1-5, with 8 bases fitting TRBD1. CDR1 and CDR2 from the germline V gene are SGHTA and FQGNSA. The CDR3 consists of 17 residues. V lost 2 bases, J lost 1 base, and 7 bases stayed unmatched. CDR3 sequence (DNA): TGTGCCAGCAGCTTATCAGGACAGGGAGGGAGCAATCAGCCCCAGCATTTT. Amino acids: CASSLSGQGGSNQPQHF.